This record looks at one T cell receptor beta chain sequence and its context. What it recognizes is unknown. This record comes from a study of T-cell memory formation after mild COVID-19. Study-level background: TCR clusters largely stayed donor specific.

The CDR3 is 15 residues long. The germline V gene encodes CDR1 DFQATT and CDR2 SNEGSKA (reference sequence). Deletions cut 3 bases from V and 1 base from J, with 15 bases between. Overall study findings and caveats: Mainly in CM and EM were contracting CD4+ clones; CD8+ were in EMRA.

A single record per CDR3 protein comes from TCRdb applying MiXCR to the 5' RACE reads. The sample lists 300,000 to 400,000 distinct CDR3 sequences, 25% to 30% occurring once. The receptor's source is an adult woman who had mild COVID-19 (a few samples of this study predate the infection). Cell type and time point are not known. The source material was PBMCs or a T cell subset sorted from them (not recorded which). J is TRBJ1-1 and V is TRBV20-1; TRBD1 is a possible D gene (6 bases). The chain's CDR3 is CSASNLGTQNTEAFF. CDR3 nucleotide sequence: TGCAGTGCTAGCAATCTCGGGACACAGAACACTGAAGCTTTCTTT.